These 10 T cell receptor beta chains originate from one sample sequenced in a study of CD8 T cells in ankylosing spondylitis. TCRdb used MiXCR to reprocess the 5' RACE reads, holding one entry per CDR3 protein. Of 85,000 to 100,000 distinct CDR3 sequences listed, around 9.4% were seen once; the top ten hold roughly 5.6%. The source material was blood, either unsorted or a sorted T cell fraction (not recorded which). All receptors derive from a male donor with ankylosing spondylitis or in good health (not recorded which).

This clonotype was detected many times. This rearrangement joins TRBV10-3 to TRBJ2-3; 10 bases are a match to TRBD1. The trim removed 5 bases at V and 0 bases at J, leaving 17 bases unmatched. Germline V lookup: CDR1 ENHRY, CDR2 SYGVKD. The CDR3 runs to 20 residues. CDR3 residues: CAISFAESGTGDSSTDTQYF. For the CDR3, the DNA is TGTGCCATCAGTTTCGCTGAGTCCGGGACAGGGGACTCTAGCACAGATACGCAGTATTTT.

This clonotype was observed at least ten times. This chain uses TRBV7-9 with TRBJ1-1; D may be TRBD1 (6 bases). Germline CDR1 SEHNR, CDR2 FQNEAQ (reference sequence). Trimming pared 6 bases from V and 7 bases from J, leaving 15 bases between. This CDR3 is built from 13 residues. The CDR3 DNA reads as TGTGCCAGCAGTTACCAACAGGGAATTGAAGCTTTCTTT. This sequence encodes CASSYQQGIEAFF.

The sample holds many counts of this clonotype. The CDR3 DNA sequence: TGCAGTGCTAACTCGGGGCCCCTAAATGAAAAACTGTTTTTT. This gives the protein CSANSGPLNEKLFF. The chain joins TRBV20-1 to TRBJ1-4; D perhaps matches TRBD1 (5 bases). CDR1 is DFQATT, CDR2 SNEGSKA, per germline (reference sequence). Trimming left V 4 bases short and J 5 bases short, with 14 bases between. The CDR3 is 14 residues long.

This clonotype was seen at least ten times. V usage is TRBV6-2 or TRBV6-3 and J usage is TRBJ2-7; D not certain. Germline V gene lookup returns CDR1 MNHEY and CDR2 SVGEGT. There are 14 residues in the CDR3. V was pared by 6 bases and J by 1 base, with 13 bases between. CDR3 DNA: TGTGCCAGCAGGGGCCCCGGGCATTCCTACGAGCAGTACTTC. Amino acid sequence: CASRGPGHSYEQYF.

This clonotype was detected many times. The CDR3 here is CASSLRDRGYEQFF. The CDR3 region has the DNA TGTGCCAGCAGCTTACGAGACAGGGGCTATGAGCAGTTCTTC. The V gene is TRBV7-3, the J gene TRBJ2-1, with 8 bases matching TRBD1. This CDR3 spans 14 amino acids. V shed 2 bases, J shed 8 bases, and the junction held 5 bases outside the gene matches. Germline V gene lookup returns CDR1 SGHTA and CDR2 FQGTGA.

This clonotype was detected many times. The rearrangement links TRBV6-1 to TRBJ1-6; D is ambiguous. This CDR3 has 14 residues. Germline CDR1 is MNHNS and CDR2 is SASEGT. The V and J ends lost 1 base and 7 bases respectively, with 8 bases between them. As DNA, the CDR3 is TGTGCCAGCAGTGAAGTGCGTAAGAATTCACCCCTCCACTTT. This sequence encodes CASSEVRKNSPLHF.

Ten or more counts support this clonotype. The chain is built from TRBV7-2 and TRBJ2-7; maybe TRBD1 (6 bases). The CDR3 loop spans 15 amino acids. Trimming shortened V by 5 bases and J by 2 bases, and 16 bases separated the two germline ends. Germline-derived CDR1 and CDR2 are SGHTA and FQGNSA. The CDR3: CASSASTGFPYEQYF. DNA of the CDR3: TGTGCCAGCAGCGCGAGCACAGGGTTCCCCTACGAGCAGTACTTC.

This clonotype was seen many times. The chain joins TRBV6-1 to TRBJ1-5, with TRBD1 as a possible D gene (5 bases). Germline values: CDR1 MNHNS, CDR2 SASEGT. V lost 5 bases and J 4 bases, leaving 12 bases between the germline ends. CDR3 length: 14 residues. The CDR3 region has the DNA TGTGCCAGCAGTACGGGACGTCAAAATCAGCCCCAGCATTTT. The encoded protein is CASSTGRQNQPQHF.

This clonotype was counted ten times or more. The chain links TRBV28 to TRBJ2-1; the match to TRBD2 covers 10 bases. This CDR3 has 19 residues. CDR1 and CDR2 from the germline V gene are MDHEN and SYDVKM. The V gene end was trimmed by 2 bases and the J gene end by 0 bases; junction bases not matched to a gene: 10. CDR3 sequence: CASSLEGLAGGFSYNEQFF. For the CDR3, the DNA is TGTGCCAGCAGTTTAGAGGGGTTAGCGGGGGGATTCTCCTACAATGAGCAGTTCTTC.

This clonotype was seen many times. The chain links TRBV2 to TRBJ2-7, with 10 bases lining up with TRBD2. Trimming took 3 bases from V and 6 from J; bases not matched to a gene: 8. This CDR3 has 15 residues. CDR1 and CDR2 from the germline V gene are SNHLY and FYNNEI. The CDR3 reads CASSEELAGFSEQYF. In DNA, the CDR3 is TGTGCCAGCAGTGAGGAACTAGCGGGGTTTTCCGAGCAGTACTTC.